One T cell receptor (beta chain) is described in this entry. This specimen comes from a study of blood T cell repertoires in COVID-19. On the study more broadly: Acute and convalescent COVID-19 specimens originated in the United States, Italy and Spain. PBMCs, B-cell-depleted T cells, or T cells provided the cDNA or gDNA that made up the material.

The protocol was immunoSEQ multiplex PCR, while the TCRdb copy is restricted to in-frame clones and leaves out a portion. The table records 110,000 or so clones, around nine tenths of them present only once. What was sequenced was peripheral blood. The source of this sequence is a woman aged 70 to 79 who had recovered from COVID-19.

CDR3: CASSFTRAGGSTDTQYF. The CDR3 coding sequence is TGCGCCAGCAGCTTTACTCGAGCGGGAGGGAGCACAGATACGCAGTATTTT. The rearrangement links TRBV5-1 to TRBJ2-3; 10 positions agree with TRBD2. Germline V gives CDR1 SGHRS, CDR2 YFSETQ. The CDR3 loop spans 17 amino acids. V dropped 2 bases and J dropped 0; count of bases not matched to a gene: 6.